Each of the 17 T cell receptor beta chains below was sequenced from the same sample in a study of CD8+ T cells in alopecia areata. Sequencing relied on a cDNA template that was reverse transcribed from extracted RNA. TCRdb keeps only in-frame clones here, not all; method: immunoSEQ multiplex PCR. The sample has 95,000 to 150,000 clones; roughly 57% are singletons. The treatment denotes: oral pan-JAK inhibitor, 5-10 mg twice daily. This specimen was CD4+ T cells sorted from blood, taken at week 4, from a patient treated with tofacitinib. The source of these receptors is a human donor with alopecia areata.

J is TRBJ2-5 and V is TRBV25-1, with 7 bases matching TRBD1. There are 15 residues in the CDR3. Trimming at V came to 1 base and at J to 4 bases, leaving 6 bases not matched to a gene. Looked up from germline, CDR1 is MGHDK and CDR2 is SYGVNS. The CDR3: CASSELRGLGETQYF. The CDR3 region has the DNA TGTGCCAGCAGTGAATTGAGGGGGCTGGGAGAGACCCAGTACTTC. Full variable domain (remainder filled in from reference TRBV25-1 and TRBJ2-5): EADIYQTPRYLVIGTGKKITLECSQTMGHDKMYWYQQDPGMELHLIHYSYGVNSTEKGDLSSESTVSRIRTEHFPLTLESARPSHTSQYLCASSELRGLGETQYFGPGTRLLVL.

This clone was observed a handful of times. The rearrangement joins TRBV25-1 to TRBJ1-4; D is undetermined. The CDR3 runs 13 residues. The V end was cut by 1 base, the J end by 7 bases, with 7 bases between. Per germline, CDR1 MGHDK and CDR2 SYGVNS. The CDR3 reads CASSESAGEKLFF. CDR3 sequence (DNA): TGTGCCAGCAGTGAATCGGCCGGTGAAAAACTGTTTTTT.

The V gene is TRBV2, the J gene TRBJ2-3; 8 nucleotides line up with TRBD2. The CDR3 length is 16 residues. Germline lookup yields CDR1 SNHLY and CDR2 FYNNEI. Losses at the gene ends were 4 bases for V and 4 bases for J; bases not matched to a gene: 10. The CDR3 nucleotides read TGTGCCAGCAGTGGCCCCCGGGAGCGGGAGTCAGATACGCAGTATTTT. Protein: CASSGPRERESDTQYF.

The chain combines TRBV29-1 with TRBJ1-2, with 7 bases aligning to TRBD1. This CDR3 spans 12 amino acids. With 4 bases clipped from V and 7 bases from J, the junction kept 6 bases outside the gene matches. Germline CDR1 reads SQVTM; CDR2 reads ANQGSEA. The CDR3, as DNA: TGCAGCGTTGTCGACAGGGTTAGTGGCTACACCTTC. It encodes CSVVDRVSGYTF.

As concerns this clone: Sequence at one end of the junction differs from germline and may be a read error. The DNA of the CDR3 is TGTGCCACCAGTGGACTAGCGGTAAGAAATGAGCAGTTCTTC. Its protein product is CATSGLAVRNEQFF. This chain uses TRBV25-1 with TRBJ2-1; the match to TRBD2 covers 10 bases. CDR1 and CDR2 from the germline V gene are MGHDK and SYGVNS. CDR3 length: 14 amino acids.

The V gene is TRBV29-1, the J gene TRBJ1-1; the D gene is possibly TRBD1 (6 bases). Trimming cost V 4 bases and J 10 bases, with 13 bases left between them. The CDR3 length is 11 residues. Germline loops: CDR1 SQVTM, CDR2 ANQGSEA. CDR3 sequence: CSVADSRLAFF. DNA for the CDR3: TGCAGCGTTGCGGACAGCAGGCTAGCTTTCTTT.

This rearrangement joins TRBV30 to TRBJ2-1; D is unclear. Trimming took off 2 bases at V and 5 bases at J, with 4 bases between the two ends. Germline lookup yields CDR1 GTSNPN and CDR2 SVGIG (reference sequence). This CDR3 is built from 11 residues. CDR3 bases: TGTGCCTGGAGTTATAACAATGAGCAGTTCTTC. This encodes CAWSYNNEQFF.

The rearrangement uses TRBV15 and TRBJ1-5; the D is unclear. Germline lookup yields CDR1 LNHNV and CDR2 YYDKDF (reference sequence). CDR3 length equals 12 residues. Trimming took 6 bases from V and 4 from J, leaving 7 bases between them. The CDR3 nucleotides read TGTGCCACCAGTAGGAGTAATCAGCCCCAGCATTTT. Translating gives CATSRSNQPQHF.

The chain is built from TRBV19 and TRBJ1-2; D call uncertain. The V end lost 9 bases, the J end lost 5 bases, and 19 bases lay between the germline ends. CDR3 length: 14 amino acids. Germline values: CDR1 LNHDA, CDR2 SQIVND (reference sequence). The chain's CDR3 is CARTTPLERYGYTF. The CDR3 bases are TGTGCCAGGACGACACCTTTGGAAAGATATGGCTACACCTTC.

J is TRBJ2-3 and V is TRBV15, with D possibly being TRBD1 (6 bases). The CDR3 contains 14 residues. V was shortened by 6 bases and J by 2 bases, with 12 bases between the two germline ends. Germline values: CDR1 LNHNV, CDR2 YYDKDF (reference sequence). CDR3 in amino acids: CATSIRDTTDTQYF. The DNA of the CDR3 is TGTGCCACCAGTATCCGGGACACCACAGATACGCAGTATTTT.

The chain couples TRBV29-1 to TRBJ2-5; 8 nucleotides align to TRBD1. There are 12 residues in the CDR3. The V gene end was trimmed by 7 bases and the J gene end by 4 bases; junction bases not matched to a gene: 5. Per the germline V gene, CDR1 is SQVTM and CDR2 is ANQGSEA. The CDR3 here is CSAAGGVETQYF. The CDR3 region has the DNA TGCAGCGCGGCAGGGGGCGTAGAGACCCAGTACTTC.

The rearrangement uses TRBV6-5 and TRBJ2-7; TRBD1 matches 7 bases. The CDR3 totals 14 residues. J lost 6 bases, V lost 5 bases, and 10 bases had no gene match. Germline-derived CDR1 and CDR2 are MNHEY and SVGAGI. The CDR3 spells CASSPLDRAREQYF. DNA of the CDR3: TGTGCCAGCAGTCCCCTAGACAGGGCACGCGAGCAGTACTTC.

The chain carries TRBV30 and TRBJ1-4; D gene uncertain. The CDR3 spans 11 residues. Trimming took off 3 bases at V and 8 bases at J, with 7 bases between the two ends. The germline CDR1 and CDR2 sequences are GTSNPN and SVGIG (reference sequence). CDR3 in DNA: TGTGCCTGGAGCGCAAGCGAAAAACTGTTTTTT. As protein: CAWSASEKLFF.

CDR3 nucleotides: TGTGCCAGCAGCGTGACAGGGAAACCCAATCAGCCCCAGCATTTT. Protein product: CASSVTGKPNQPQHF. This sequence joins TRBV28 and TRBJ1-5, with TRBD1 matching over 7 bases. Germline V gene sequence: CDR1 MDHEN, CDR2 SYDVKM. The CDR3 spans 15 residues. The trim removed 6 bases at V and 3 bases at J, leaving 8 bases unmatched.

This chain connects TRBV15 to TRBJ1-5, with D perhaps TRBD1 (5 bases). V lost 0 bases and J lost 4, with 13 bases in between. The CDR3 is 16 amino acids. Germline CDR1 LNHNV, CDR2 YYDKDF (reference sequence). As DNA, the CDR3 is TGTGCCACCAGCAGAGATCTCGGAAACAGGAATCAGCCCCAGCATTTT. This gives the protein CATSRDLGNRNQPQHF.

The chain joins TRBV5-6 to TRBJ2-2; no firm D call. The V end was cut by 4 bases, the J end by 0 bases, with 13 bases between. The CDR3 contains 16 residues. The germline V gene has CDR1 SGHDT and CDR2 YYEEEE. CDR3: CASSPIGRANTGELFF. CDR3 DNA: TGTGCCAGCAGCCCAATTGGCAGAGCGAACACCGGGGAGCTGTTTTTT.

The chain joins TRBV7-2 to TRBJ1-5; D gene ambiguous. V dropped 4 bases and J dropped 4 bases, with 8 bases sitting between them. CDR1 is SGHTA and CDR2 is FQGNSA in the germline V gene. The CDR3 is 13 residues long. The CDR3 DNA reads as TGTGCCAGCAGCTCGAGGGTTAATCAGCCCCAGCATTTT. Translation gives CASSSRVNQPQHF.